The 22 T cell receptor beta chains presented below share a single source sample, sequenced in a study of T-cell memory formation after mild COVID-19. Using its own MiXCR run on the 5' RACE reads, TCRdb lists one record per CDR3 protein. In the table there are approximately 190,000 distinct CDR3 sequences, around 17% of which are singletons. Sequenced input: PBMCs or a T cell subset sorted from them (not recorded which). The origin of the receptors is an adult woman who had mild COVID-19 (a few samples of this study predate the infection). Cell type and time point are not known.

The rearrangement joins TRBV4-2 to TRBJ2-7, with D maybe TRBD1 (5 bases). Trimming cost V 1 base and J 1 base, with 8 bases left between them. The V gene's germline CDR1 is LGHNA and CDR2 YNFKEQ. The CDR3 is 14 residues long. For the CDR3, the DNA is TGTGCCAGCAGCCAAGGGGGCAGATCCTACGAGCAGTACTTC. This translates into CASSQGGRSYEQYF.

CDR3: CASSPDWKTEAFF. The CDR3 DNA reads TGTGCCAGCAGCCCCGACTGGAAAACTGAAGCTTTCTTT. This chain uses TRBV7-9 with TRBJ1-1; no clear D. The CDR3 loop spans 13 amino acids. In germline, CDR1 is SEHNR, CDR2 FQNEAQ (reference sequence). V was pared by 5 bases and J by 5 bases, with 12 bases between.

This clonotype was found a few times. The rearrangement uses TRBV5-1 and TRBJ1-2; 8 bases match TRBD1. This CDR3 has 12 amino acids. Germline CDR1 and CDR2: SGHRS and YFSETQ. The V gene end was trimmed by 4 bases and the J gene end by 7 bases; junction bases not matched to a gene: 3. As DNA, the CDR3 is TGCGCCAGCAGCGCGGGACAGGCTGGCTACACCTTC. Translating gives CASSAGQAGYTF.

The chain recombines TRBV5-1 with TRBJ2-3; D possibly corresponds to TRBD2 (6 bases). Trimming stripped 7 bases from V and 3 bases from J, with 9 bases between. CDR1 is SGHRS, CDR2 YFSETQ, per germline. This CDR3 has 12 residues. The DNA of the CDR3 is TGCGCCAGCCGGGACTCGACAGATACGCAGTATTTT. Its translation: CASRDSTDTQYF.

This clonotype was recorded a few times. The chain links TRBV7-9 to TRBJ2-1; the D gene could be TRBD1 or TRBD2 (5 bases each). The length of the CDR3 is 15 residues. V lost 5 bases and J lost 8, with 19 bases in between. Germline V lookup: CDR1 SEHNR, CDR2 FQNEAQ (reference sequence). Here the CDR3 DNA reads TGTGCCAGCAGCGGGCCGGGACCATTCGATGATGAGCAGTTCTTC. Translation gives CASSGPGPFDDEQFF.

The rearrangement links TRBV20-1 to TRBJ1-2; tentatively, D is TRBD1 (6 bases). Germline V lookup: CDR1 DFQATT, CDR2 SNEGSKA (reference sequence). Trimming cost V 1 base and J 8 bases, with 8 bases left between them. The CDR3 spans 11 residues. CDR3 coding DNA: TGCAGTGCTAGAGGGGGGGGCGGCTACACCTTC. Translation: CSARGGGGYTF.

The rearrangement uses TRBV7-8 and TRBJ2-3; perhaps TRBD2 as D (6 bases). CDR1 is SGHVS and CDR2 is FQNEAQ in the germline V gene. This CDR3 is 16 amino acids long. Trimming left V 5 bases short and J 4 bases short, with 19 bases between. In DNA form, the CDR3 reads TGTGCCAGCAGCACTCTCGGGAGCGGCCGCGCAGATACGCAGTATTTT. Amino acid sequence: CASSTLGSGRADTQYF.

The V call is TRBV11-2, the J call TRBJ2-1; TRBD2 aligns across 10 bases. The CDR3 has 15 amino acids. V trimming: 5 bases; J trimming: 0 bases; junction bases outside the gene matches: 1. Per the germline V gene, CDR1 is SGHAT and CDR2 is FQNNGV. CDR3: CASSASGSSYNEQFF. The CDR3 DNA reads TGTGCCAGCAGCGCTAGCGGGAGCTCCTACAATGAGCAGTTCTTC.

This clonotype was seen ten or more times. Its ends do not fully match the called genes, so a read error is possible. The chain links TRBV2 to TRBJ1-1; D unclear. The CDR3 is 13 residues long. The germline gives CDR1 SNHLY, CDR2 FYNNEI. In nucleotides, the CDR3 is TGTGCCAGCCCAGATATTATGAACGCTGAAGCTTTCTTT. It is translated as CASPDIMNAEAFF. Filled out from reference TRBV2 and TRBJ1-1, the complete variable domain reads EPEVTQTPSHQVTQMGQEVILRCVPISNHLYFYWYRQILGQKVEFLVSFYNNEISEKSEIFDDQFSVERPDGSNFTLKIRSTKLEDSAMYFCASPDIMNAEAFFGQGTRLTVV.

This rearrangement joins TRBV19 to TRBJ2-7, with D tentatively TRBD2 (5 bases). The CDR3 is 15 residues long. The germline V gene encodes CDR1 LNHDA and CDR2 SQIVND (reference sequence). V was cut by 2 bases and J by 0 bases, with 11 bases left in between. The CDR3 protein is CASSIRGIYSYEQYF. As DNA, the CDR3 is TGTGCCAGTAGTATACGGGGAATATACTCCTACGAGCAGTACTTC.

The rearrangement uses TRBV5-1 and TRBJ2-1; 7 bases match TRBD1. Germline V gene data show CDR1 as SGHRS and CDR2 as YFSETQ. With V trimmed by 4 bases and J by 9 bases, 13 bases remained unmatched. The CDR3 totals 15 residues. CDR3 nucleotides: TGCGCCAGCAGCCCCGGGACAGCACCTCTAATTGAGCAGTTCTTC. Protein: CASSPGTAPLIEQFF.

This clonotype was seen more than once but under ten times. The V call is TRBV5-1, the J call TRBJ2-1, with D tentatively TRBD2 (6 bases). The V gene's germline CDR1 is SGHRS and CDR2 YFSETQ. V dropped 1 base and J dropped 10 bases, with 12 bases sitting between them. This CDR3 region has 13 residues. The CDR3 spells CASSLSASVEQFF. CDR3 DNA: TGCGCCAGCAGCTTGTCGGCTAGCGTCGAGCAGTTCTTC. Variable domain in full (rest from reference TRBV5-1 and TRBJ2-1): KAGVTQTPRYLIKTRGQQVTLSCSPISGHRSVSWYQQTPGQGLQFLFEYFSETQRNKGNFPGRFSGRQFSNSRSEMNVSTLELGDSALYLCASSLSASVEQFFGPGTRLTVL.

This chain uses TRBV29-1 with TRBJ1-1; 10 bases map to TRBD1. Germline CDR1 reads SQVTM; CDR2 reads ANQGSEA. The CDR3 length is 13 residues. Unmatched junction bases numbered 9, after V lost 7 bases and J lost 7 bases. This CDR3 reads CSGGQGMRGEAFF. The CDR3 DNA is TGCAGCGGGGGACAGGGGATGCGAGGTGAAGCTTTCTTT.

This clonotype was detected a few times. The genes are TRBV12-3 or TRBV12-4 and TRBJ1-5; TRBD1 matches 8 bases. The CDR3 is made up of 13 amino acids. The J segment lost 4 bases and the V segment lost 6 bases, leaving 2 bases of the junction unmatched. The CDR3 nucleotides are TGTGCCAGCAGCTGGACAGGGAATCAGCCCCAGCATTTT. It specifies CASSWTGNQPQHF.

This clonotype was counted a few times. The chain recombines TRBV7-2 with TRBJ1-2; tentatively, D is TRBD1 (6 bases). The CDR3 loop spans 13 amino acids. V lost 4 bases, J lost 7 bases, and 13 bases lay in between. In germline, CDR1 is SGHTA, CDR2 FQGNSA. CDR3 protein: CASSSQGISGYTF. The DNA of the CDR3 is TGTGCCAGCAGCTCTCAGGGGATCAGTGGCTACACCTTC.

In this sample, this clonotype turned up a few times. This sequence joins TRBV20-1 and TRBJ2-7; the D is unclear. CDR3 length: 14 amino acids. Germline CDR1 reads DFQATT; CDR2 reads SNEGSKA (reference sequence). The ends were cut back, 1 base at V and 7 bases at J, with 17 bases in the middle. CDR3 bases: TGCAGTGCTAGAGTGGGTGGGCCTCCCTTAGAGCAGTACTTC. Its translation: CSARVGGPPLEQYF.

This clonotype has only one observation. This chain uses TRBV5-1 with TRBJ2-1; 7 bases fit TRBD2. V dropped 0 bases and J dropped 4; count of bases not matched to a gene: 4. Germline values: CDR1 SGHRS, CDR2 YFSETQ. This CDR3 is 15 amino acids long. Here the CDR3 reads CASSLAAGLYNEQFF. CDR3 DNA sequence: TGCGCCAGCAGCTTGGCAGCGGGGCTGTACAATGAGCAGTTCTTC.

The rearrangement uses TRBV7-6 and TRBJ2-6; 8 nucleotides match TRBD1. From germline, CDR1 is SGHVS and CDR2 FNYEAQ. J was trimmed by 1 base and V by 1 base; bases with no gene match: 6. The CDR3 is made up of 18 amino acids. Here the CDR3 reads CASSLGRQGLSGANVLTF. The CDR3 region has the DNA TGTGCCAGCAGCTTAGGTCGACAGGGGTTATCTGGGGCCAACGTCCTGACTTTC.

Details on this clonotype: One junction end does not reproduce the germline sequence, and a read error may be involved. This chain joins TRBV5-1 and TRBJ2-5; tentatively, D is TRBD1 or TRBD2 (5 bases each). The CDR3 consists of 14 residues. Germline V gene data show CDR1 as SGHRS and CDR2 as YFSETQ. The CDR3 DNA is TGCGCCAGCAGCTTGCAGCAGGGACCAGAGTCCCAGTACTTC. Residues: CASSLQQGPESQYF.

In its sample, this clonotype was seen a few times. The CDR3 loop reads CASSIDGTSANTIYF. As DNA, the CDR3 is TGTGCCAGCAGCATCGACGGGACCAGCGCAAACACCATATATTTT. V gene TRBV7-3 combines with J gene TRBJ1-3; perhaps TRBD1 as D (5 bases). The germline gives CDR1 SGHTA, CDR2 FQGTGA. Trimming took 5 bases from V and 6 from J, leaving 17 bases between them. The length of the CDR3 is 15 residues.

This clonotype was counted a few times. The chain employs TRBV7-9 and TRBJ2-3; 12 bases map to TRBD2. The germline V gene has CDR1 SEHNR and CDR2 FQNEAQ (reference sequence). The CDR3 is 15 residues long. J gave up 6 bases and V 2 bases, and 3 bases lay outside the gene matches. CDR3 bases: TGTGCCAGCAGCTTACTAGCGGGGGGGCAGGATACGCAGTATTTT. This sequence encodes CASSLLAGGQDTQYF.

This clonotype was seen more than once but under ten times. An end of the junction does not agree with germline; a read error may underlie this. The CDR3 region is CASTLQQGNQPQHF. The CDR3 DNA follows: TGTGCCAGCACTTTACAGCAGGGCAATCAGCCCCAGCATTTT. The chain carries TRBV12-3 or TRBV12-4 and TRBJ1-5, with D unresolved. There are 14 residues in the CDR3.